This T cell receptor beta chain was recovered during a study of cytomegalovirus exposure and HLA in healthy donors (dated 2017 in TCRdb). General notes on the study: The 500 to 800 repertoires of the first cohort and the approximately 110 validation repertoires were produced on the same platform, according to a later analysis. The study aimed to test whether signatures of past pathogen exposure could be identified by cataloging public T cell receptors. Besides the first cohort of more than 650 subjects, a separate validation cohort made up of roughly 120 different subjects was used. High-throughput TCR immunosequencing, statistical association of individual TCRs with disease status, and machine learning were combined to predict cytomegalovirus infection status.

Inclusive of the bounding cysteine and phenylalanine, the CDR3 is 15 residues long. The only DNA kept is the CDR3, 45 bases in frame from the first base. Ends trimmed: V by 7 bases, J by 3 bases; bases unmatched to a gene: 14. CDR1 is given as SQVTM and CDR2 as ANQGSEA, both from the germline V gene. General conclusions and limits of the study: The study listed 150 to 200 TCR beta chains as associated with cytomegalovirus. All 120 repertoires were used to score co-occurrence in the validation cohort in a later analysis, because that analysis had no HLA typing for the cohort. The authors suggested that the approach could potentially be extended to other disease states and immunological phenotypes. Subsequent analysis determined that TCRs grouped into clusters in the first cohort also showed a tendency toward co-occurrence across the 130 or so validation repertoires, and approximately 94% of cluster scores exceeded 0. In vitro tests confirmed that a few of the cytomegalovirus-associated TCR beta chains recognize cytomegalovirus antigens. The classifier was reported to diagnose cytomegalovirus status with high specificity and sensitivity in both the original cohort and the validation cohort. While some public TCRs were present in many individuals, most TCR sequences turned up only very rarely across donors.

A note on this clone: No antigen is known for it. No quality values exist for individual bases; no much larger clone is one base distant.

Donors formed part of the validation cohort, which comprised 120 subjects and was distinct from the first cohort of roughly 600 subjects. Library generation was performed with the immunoSEQ multiplex PCR assay. Turning to the authors' computational methods: A statistical classification framework was developed to diagnose cytomegalovirus status using the catalog of TCR beta chain sequences. In TCRdb, the immuneACCESS table is reduced to in-frame sequences with V and J assigned. These tables do not hold every clone; where another copy was compared, an unresolved V gene accounts for under half, and the others remain unexplained. V and J calls and clone size are as listed in that table; D and trimming were resolved from the DNA. This sample has about 120,000 clones in its table, and under 90% of those were observed once. The ten largest clones capture roughly 2% of the sample.

This TCR was sampled from a woman younger than 45 in good health and CMV-seronegative. Sequencing was performed on PBMCs. Recombination connected TRBV29-1 to TRBJ1-2, with TRBD1 identical over 7 junction bases. The nucleotide sequence reads TGCAGCGCCGGACCCGACAGGGAAGAGGACTATGGCTACACCTTC. Its protein reads: CSAGPDREEDYGYTF.